This T cell receptor (beta chain) was sequenced during a study of regulatory T cells in long-lasting Graves disease. Study-wide findings and caveats: It is possible that accuracy was reduced by the small size of the sample. Newly diagnosed Graves' patients had higher TCR diversity than persistent ones.

Time point noted: persistent/refractory GD, antithyroid drugs over 5 years with positive TRAb. RNA isolated from PBMCs was used to make the TCR library. This clonotype has ten or more counts. What it binds is unknown. TCR beta libraries were built with iRepertoire HTBI primers and Arm-PCR of CDR3 regions. MiXCR was run by TCRdb on the multiplex PCR reads, yielding one entry per CDR3 protein. Counted here are about 470,000 distinct CDR3 sequences, about 22% occurring once; the ten biggest clones make up around 7%. V was cut by 0 bases and J by 1 base, with 6 bases left in between. This CDR3 region has 15 residues. Germline V CDR1 and CDR2: SGHAT, FQDESV (reference sequence).

The material was peripheral blood mononuclear cells (PBMCs), obtained when the disease was refractory, from a patient treated with antithyroid drugs. This TCR derives from a female donor with Graves disease. The chain carries TRBV11-1 and TRBJ1-4; D unresolved. CDR3 protein: CASSLASGTNEKLFF. The CDR3 coding sequence is TGTGCCAGCAGCTTAGCCAGTGGAACTAATGAAAAACTGTTTTTT.